The 20 T cell receptor beta chains reported below all come from one sample, sequenced in a study of shared clonotypes between healthy human individuals. Some clones are missing from TCRdb's copy, which holds only in-frame ones; the method was immunoSEQ multiplex PCR. This sample carries some 2.1 million clones, 95% of them seen once, and the ten largest clones take roughly 0.13%. Sequenced: naive CD4+ T cells sorted from blood. Documented subset: CD45RA+ positively selected. The source of these receptors is a man aged 18 to 30 in good health.

This chain connects TRBV5-1 to TRBJ2-3; 8 bases agree with TRBD2. CDR1 is SGHRS and CDR2 is YFSETQ in the germline V gene. V lost 4 bases, J lost 0 bases, and 7 bases stayed unmatched. CDR3 length equals 16 residues. As DNA, the CDR3 is TGCGCCAGCAGCGTATCGCCTAGCGGGAGCACAGATACGCAGTATTTT. This sequence encodes CASSVSPSGSTDTQYF. The entire variable domain, with the rest obtained from reference TRBV5-1 and TRBJ2-3, is as follows: KAGVTQTPRYLIKTRGQQVTLSCSPISGHRSVSWYQQTPGQGLQFLFEYFSETQRNKGNFPGRFSGRQFSNSRSEMNVSTLELGDSALYLCASSVSPSGSTDTQYFGPGTRLTVL.

Only one count was recorded for this clone. This rearrangement joins TRBV6-5 to TRBJ2-3; TRBD1 agrees at 11 bases. The length of the CDR3 is 15 residues. CDR1 is MNHEY, CDR2 SVGAGI, per germline. Trimming removed 5 bases from V and 3 bases from J; junction bases left unmatched: 4. The CDR3 DNA reads TGTGCCAGCAGTCGGACAGGGGGCGCGACAGATACGCAGTATTTT. Translating gives CASSRTGGATDTQYF.

The chain links TRBV18 to TRBJ2-1, with 9 bases lining up with TRBD2. Losses at the gene ends were 0 bases for V and 5 bases for J; bases not matched to a gene: 5. Germline assignment: CDR1 KGHSH and CDR2 LQKENI. This CDR3 comprises 16 residues. The CDR3, as DNA: TGTGCCAGCTCACCACCGGCTAGCGGGGTCAACAATGAGCAGTTCTTC. Translated: CASSPPASGVNNEQFF.

V gene TRBV10-3 combines with J gene TRBJ1-1; tentatively, D is TRBD1 (6 bases). Germline V gives CDR1 ENHRY, CDR2 SYGVKD. The germline V and J ends were trimmed by 2 bases and 7 bases, with 8 bases remaining between them. The CDR3 runs 12 residues. CDR3 nucleotides: TGTGCCATCAGTGAGAGACAGGATGAAGCTTTCTTT. The encoded protein is CAISERQDEAFF.

The rearrangement links TRBV6-5 to TRBJ1-6; D possibly corresponds to TRBD1 (5 bases). The CDR3 extends over 15 amino acids. Trimming removed 5 bases from V and 3 bases from J, with 11 bases in between. Germline V lookup: CDR1 MNHEY, CDR2 SVGAGI. CDR3: CASSTTGGYNSPLHF. The CDR3 nucleotides are TGTGCCAGCAGTACCACCGGGGGCTATAATTCACCCCTCCACTTT.

The rearrangement uses TRBV27 and TRBJ2-2, with D tentatively TRBD1 (8 bases). Germline V gene lookup returns CDR1 MNHEY and CDR2 SMNVEV (reference sequence). V lost 3 bases and J 4 bases, leaving 12 bases between the germline ends. This CDR3 is built from 15 residues. Written as DNA, the CDR3 is TGTGCCAGCAGTTTCAACAGGGGGGGCACCGGGGAGCTGTTTTTT. The encoded protein is CASSFNRGGTGELFF.

The chain links TRBV2 to TRBJ1-5; possible D gene TRBD1, 5 bases. V gave up 4 bases and J gave up 5 bases, with 18 bases separating them. The CDR3 is made up of 16 amino acids. Germline V gene data show CDR1 as SNHLY and CDR2 as FYNNEI. CDR3 amino acids: CASSARAVGLDQPQHF. CDR3 coding DNA: TGTGCCAGCAGTGCCAGGGCGGTGGGTCTCGATCAGCCCCAGCATTTT.

Concerning this clone itself: A clone one base away is much larger, so this may be a read error. Other DNA sequences in this sample translate to the same CDR3. The rearrangement links TRBV25-1 to TRBJ1-1; D might be TRBD1 (5 bases). Trimming took off 3 bases at V and 6 bases at J, with 17 bases between the two ends. This CDR3 has 15 amino acids. Per the germline V gene, CDR1 is MGHDK and CDR2 is SYGVNS. The CDR3 nucleotides are TGTGCCAGCAGTGAGGAGGGGAGGGTGTTTCCTGAAGCTTTCTTT. This translates into CASSEEGRVFPEAFF.

Only one count was recorded for this clone. The chain couples TRBV28 to TRBJ2-3; 12 bases are a match to TRBD2. The germline CDR1 and CDR2 sequences are MDHEN and SYDVKM. The V segment lost 7 bases and the J segment 4 bases; nucleotides outside the gene matches: 6. The length of the CDR3 is 15 residues. The CDR3 DNA reads as TGTGCCAGCAAGTCTAGCGGGGGGGCCGCAGATACGCAGTATTTT. Amino acids: CASKSSGGAADTQYF.

The V and J genes are TRBV21-1 and TRBJ1-1. TRBV21-1 is a documented pseudogene. CDR3 length: 14 residues. The CDR3 reads CASSKASGLPEAFF. CDR3 bases: TGTGCCAGCAGCAAAGCCTCGGGACTGCCTGAAGCTTTCTTT.

J is TRBJ1-2 and V is TRBV2; TRBD1 matches at 8 bases. The junction had 7 bases not matched to a gene; V was cut back by 4 bases and J by 6 bases. The CDR3 length is 14 residues. Per the germline V gene, CDR1 is SNHLY and CDR2 is FYNNEI. CDR3 loop: CASSADRAWDGYTF. Here the CDR3 DNA reads TGTGCCAGCAGTGCGGACAGGGCTTGGGATGGCTACACCTTC. The variable domain in full, with the rest retrieved from reference TRBV2 and TRBJ1-2, is EPEVTQTPSHQVTQMGQEVILRCVPISNHLYFYWYRQILGQKVEFLVSFYNNEISEKSEIFDDQFSVERPDGSNFTLKIRSTKLEDSAMYFCASSADRAWDGYTFGSGTRLTVV.

The J gene is TRBJ2-7, the V gene TRBV29-1; D uncertain. The CDR3 extends over 11 amino acids. Looked up from germline, CDR1 is SQVTM and CDR2 is ANQGSEA. Trimming took off 4 bases at V and 5 bases at J, with 9 bases between the two ends. The CDR3 coding sequence is TGCAGCGTTGCACAGTTCAACGAGCAGTACTTC. Its translation: CSVAQFNEQYF.

This clone has a single count. V usage is TRBV9 and J usage is TRBJ2-7, with D uncertain. V lost 4 bases and J lost 4, with 21 bases in between. Germline V gene data show CDR1 as SGDLS and CDR2 as YYNGEE. This CDR3 contains 16 residues. In nucleotides, the CDR3 is TGTGCCAGCAGCCCCCGACCCACCGGGTACCGATACGAGCAGTACTTC. Amino acid sequence: CASSPRPTGYRYEQYF. The full variable domain, completed using reference TRBV9 and TRBJ2-7, is DSGVTQTPKHLITATGQRVTLRCSPRSGDLSVYWYQQSLDQGLQFLIQYYNGEERAKGNILERFSAQQFPDLHSELNLSSLELGDSALYFCASSPRPTGYRYEQYFGPGTRLTVT.

This sequence joins TRBV5-4 and TRBJ1-2, with D possibly TRBD1 on 5 matching bases. Trimming stripped 0 bases from V and 14 bases from J, with 17 bases between. CDR1 is SGHNT, CDR2 YYREEE, per germline (reference sequence). The CDR3 extends over 13 amino acids. The DNA for the CDR3 is TGTGCCAGCAGCTTGGACAGGATCGACATTGTGACCTTC. Protein product: CASSLDRIDIVTF.

Comments on this clone: The sample carries other DNA sequences with the same CDR3. The chain joins TRBV18 to TRBJ2-7; weak D call: TRBD1 (6 bases). This CDR3 has 12 amino acids. Germline V gives CDR1 KGHSH, CDR2 LQKENI. Trimming stripped 3 bases from V and 6 bases from J, with 9 bases between. The CDR3 spells CASSPDSSEQYF. CDR3 bases: TGTGCCAGCTCACCGGACAGTAGCGAGCAGTACTTC.

Details on this clone: A much larger clone differs by one base, so this may be a read error. Here the CDR3 omits its conserved ending phenylalanine or tryptophan, so a read error is the likely source. The chain combines TRBV6-5 with TRBJ2-7; 7 bases are shared with TRBD1. Per the germline V gene, CDR1 is MNHEY and CDR2 is SVGAGI. The trim removed 3 bases at V and 3 bases at J, leaving 8 bases unmatched. CDR3 length: 15 residues. In DNA, the CDR3 is TGTGCCAGCAGTTATTCCGGGACAGACTTCTACGAGCAGTACTCC. Amino acids: CASSYSGTDFYEQYS.

This clone was counted a single time. The chain is built from TRBV7-9 and TRBJ1-5; possibly TRBD1 for D (6 bases). Germline V CDR1 and CDR2: SEHNR, FQNEAQ (reference sequence). The CDR3 has 13 residues. V was pared by 5 bases and J by 7 bases, with 12 bases between. The CDR3 here is CASSRDNQQPQHF. The CDR3 coding sequence is TGTGCCAGCAGCCGGGACAATCAGCAGCCCCAGCATTTT.

The chain joins TRBV28 to TRBJ1-5; no reliable D call. V was cut by 2 bases and J by 7 bases, with 6 bases left in between. This CDR3 contains 12 residues. From germline, CDR1 is MDHEN and CDR2 SYDVKM. CDR3 sequence: CASSLPWQPQHF. The CDR3 DNA sequence: TGTGCCAGCAGTTTACCTTGGCAGCCCCAGCATTTT. The full variable domain, rest sourced from reference TRBV28 and TRBJ1-5, is DVKVTQSSRYLVKRTGEKVFLECVQDMDHENMFWYRQDPGLGLRLIYFSYDVKMKEKGDIPEGYSVSREKKERFSLILESASTNQTSMYLCASSLPWQPQHFGDGTRLSIL.

Here the CDR3 DNA reads TGTGCCAGCAGCCAACCGGGACTAGCGTTTCATACGCAGTATTTT. Translated, it gives CASSQPGLAFHTQYF. The V call is TRBV11-2, the J call TRBJ2-3, with 10 bases fitting TRBD2. Trimming at V came to 5 bases and at J to 7 bases, leaving 9 bases not matched to a gene. The germline V gene encodes CDR1 SGHAT and CDR2 FQNNGV. This CDR3 is 15 amino acids long. The full variable domain, completed using reference TRBV11-2 and TRBJ2-3, is EAGVAQSPRYKIIEKRQSVAFWCNPISGHATLYWYQQILGQGPKLLIQFQNNGVVDDSQLPKDRFSAERLKGVDSTLKIQPAKLEDSAVYLCASSQPGLAFHTQYFGPGTRLTVL.

The chain carries TRBV7-2 and TRBJ1-2; D is undetermined. CDR3 length equals 14 residues. V dropped 1 base and J dropped 4 bases, with 10 bases sitting between them. CDR1 and CDR2 from the germline V gene are SGHTA and FQGNSA. The CDR3: CASSLVPGFYGYTF. The CDR3 DNA is TGTGCCAGCAGCTTAGTACCAGGCTTCTATGGCTACACCTTC.